This T cell receptor beta chain was captured in a study of blood T cell repertoires in COVID-19. The CDR3 has 16 amino acids. The V end was cut by 2 bases, the J end by 4 bases, with 17 bases between. The germline gives CDR1 MNHEY, CDR2 SVGAGI. This clone was detected once. Clones were read by immunoSEQ multiplex PCR, and TCRdb kept only the in-frame ones, dropping some. Among 300,000 to 400,000 clones listed, around 89% were seen once. The TCR sequence derives from a woman between 18 and 29 years old who had recovered from COVID-19. The chain employs TRBV6-5 and TRBJ1-1; possibly TRBD1 for D (5 bases). Sequencing used PBMCs or T cells enriched from blood (not recorded which). The DNA for the CDR3 is TGTGCCAGCAGTTACACAGTCCAGGGAATGGGCACTGAAGCTTTCTTT. Amino acid sequence: CASSYTVQGMGTEAFF.